Listed below are T cell receptor beta chains from one sample, sequenced in a study of technical replicates of blood from a handful of donors. Libraries were prepared by immunoSEQ multiplex PCR; TCRdb keeps only in-frame clonotypes and omits some of them. The sample contains approximately 76,000 clones, around 97% of which appear only once. The sequenced material came from T cells isolated from PBMCs. These receptor sequences come from a human donor in good health. Each CDR3 is given with its conserved first and last residue. The D gene is left open where the match is weak. Clone size is not always given. Where it is, it says once, few, many or a class for expanded clones.

>TRBJ2-3|TRBV28|.|.
CASSLRAMGGTSTDTQYF
TGTGCCAGCAGTTTACGTGCAATGGGCGGGACTAGCACAGATACGCAGTATTTT
>TRBJ2-3|TRBV6-1|.|.
CASSEPGLTGARTDTQYF
TGTGCCAGCAGTGAGCCAGGGTTGACGGGAGCGCGCACAGATACGCAGTATTTT
>TRBJ2-7|TRBV9|once|TRBD1
CASSVGDRGGEQYF
TGTGCCAGCAGCGTAGGGGACAGGGGCGGTGAGCAGTACTTC
>TRBJ1-1|TRBV6-5|.|.
CASSPRDTNTEAFF
TGTGCCAGCAGTCCCCGGGACACCAACACTGAAGCTTTCTTT
>TRBJ2-1|TRBV27|once|.
CATEQGNEQFF
TGTGCCACCGAACAGGGCAATGAGCAGTTCTTC
>TRBJ2-7|TRBV5-4|.|TRBD2
CASSLGLAKAYEQYF
TGTGCCAGCAGCTTGGGACTAGCCAAAGCCTACGAGCAGTACTTC
>TRBJ1-2|TRBV6-1|.|TRBD1
CASSQGTASVEYGYTF
TGTGCCAGCAGTCAAGGGACAGCGAGTGTTGAATATGGCTACACCTTC
>TRBJ2-7|TRBV30|.|.
CAWSVTPYEQYF
TGTGCCTGGAGTGTTACACCCTACGAGCAGTACTTC
>TRBJ2-7|TRBV7-2|.|TRBD2
CASSYTSGRTYEQYF
TGTGCCAGCAGCTACACTAGCGGAAGGACCTACGAGCAGTACTTC
>TRBJ2-7|TRBV6-5|.|.
CASSFRGDNYEQYF
TGTGCCAGCAGTTTTCGGGGGGACAACTACGAGCAGTACTTC
>TRBJ2-4|TRBV6-4|.|.
CASPSVRPLAKNIQYF
TGTGCCAGCCCCTCTGTGAGGCCGTTAGCCAAAAACATTCAGTACTTC
>TRBJ2-5|TRBV5-1|.|.
CASSLAQYQETQYF
TGCGCCAGCAGCTTGGCACAGTACCAAGAGACCCAGTACTTC
>TRBJ1-3|TRBV29-1|once|TRBD1
CSVDIDREAGNTIYF
TGCAGCGTTGACATTGACAGGGAGGCTGGAAACACCATATATTTT
>TRBJ2-7|TRBV4-1|.|TRBD2
CASSRKRGTSGSYEQYF
TGCGCCAGCAGCCGGAAGAGGGGGACTAGCGGCTCCTACGAGCAGTACTTC
>TRBJ1-5|TRBV27|.|.
CASSLLAYSNQPQHF
TGTGCCAGCAGTTTATTAGCCTATAGCAATCAGCCCCAGCATTTT
>TRBJ2-5|TRBV5-1|.|TRBD2
CASSPLIAGKSLLTLRNEETQYF
TGCGCCAGCAGCCCCCTTATAGCGGGAAAAAGCCTACTTACCTTACGCAACGAAGAGACCCAGTACTTC
>TRBJ1-4|TRBV29-1|.|TRBD1
CSALATQGGEKLFF
TGCAGCGCCCTAGCGACACAGGGGGGTGAAAAACTGTTTTTT
>TRBJ2-7|TRBV19|.|.
CASSTVGSYEQYF
TGTGCCAGTAGTACAGTCGGGTCCTACGAGCAGTACTTC
>TRBJ2-1|TRBV23-1|.|TRBD1
CASSQSKQGPHNEQFF
TGCGCCAGCAGTCAATCAAAACAGGGGCCACACAATGAGCAGTTCTTC
>TRBJ2-2|TRBV25-1|.|.
CASSGLGVSGELFF
TGTGCCAGCAGTGGCCTAGGGGTCAGCGGGGAGCTGTTTTTT
>TRBJ1-5|TRBV5-5|once|TRBD1
CASSMDRDVQPQHF
TGTGCCAGCAGCATGGACAGGGATGTCCAGCCCCAGCATTTT
>TRBJ1-5|TRBV2|.|.
CASSDPAGSNQPQHF
TGTGCCAGCAGTGATCCGGCAGGTAGCAATCAGCCCCAGCATTTT
>TRBJ2-7|TRBV12-5|.|TRBD2
CASGQRGPPSYEQYF
TGTGCTAGTGGTCAGCGGGGCCCACCCTCCTACGAGCAGTACTTC
>TRBJ2-5|TRBV9|.|.
CASSATGRETQYF
TGTGCCAGCAGCGCGACAGGGAGGGAGACCCAGTACTTC
>TRBJ2-3|TRBV6-6|.|.
CASSRNALSTDTQYF
TGTGCCAGCAGCCGCAATGCACTCAGCACAGATACGCAGTATTTT
>TRBJ2-3|TRBV6-5|once|TRBD2
CASSYGAGGTDTQYF
TGTGCCAGCAGTTACGGGGCGGGAGGGACAGATACGCAGTATTTT
>TRBJ2-7|TRBV7-2|.|TRBD1
CASSPYPPGQGSYEQYF
TGTGCCAGCAGCCCGTACCCCCCGGGACAGGGGTCCTACGAGCAGTACTTC
>TRBJ2-5|TRBV10-2|.|.
CASSGSVTSRGETQYF
TGCGCCAGCAGTGGGTCCGTGACCTCGAGGGGGGAGACCCAGTACTTC
>TRBJ2-7|TRBV6-5|.|.
CASSRTRYEQYF
TGTGCCAGCAGTCGGACTCGCTACGAGCAGTACTTC
>TRBJ1-6|TRBV2|.|.
CASNGRGLSYNSPLHF
TGTGCCAGCAACGGAAGAGGGCTCTCCTATAATTCACCCCTCCACTTT
>TRBJ2-2|TRBV5-1|once|TRBD1
CASSLGQGRIGELFF
TGCGCCAGCAGCTTGGGACAGGGAAGAATCGGGGAGCTGTTTTTT
>TRBJ2-5|TRBV18|.|.
CASSPPEGRETQYF
TGTGCCAGCTCACCACCCGAGGGTAGAGAGACCCAGTACTTC
>TRBJ2-3|TRBV10-3|.|TRBD2
CAIRRGAGGLSTDTQYF
TGTGCCATCCGGCGGGGAGCGGGAGGGTTATCCACAGATACGCAGTATTTT
>TRBJ2-6|TRBV27|.|.
CASSLVHSTGANVLTF
TGTGCCAGCAGTTTAGTTCACTCCACTGGGGCCAACGTCCTGACTTTC
>TRBJ2-3|TRBV7-8|.|TRBD2
CASSSGGSDTQYF
TGTGCCAGCAGCTCGGGGGGGTCCGATACGCAGTATTTT
>TRBJ1-6|TRBV27|.|.
CASSLDKRNSPLHF
TGTGCCAGCAGTTTGGACAAAAGGAATTCACCCCTCCACTTT
>TRBJ2-3|TRBV27|.|TRBD2
CASSLPGLAGGPDTQYF
TGTGCCAGCAGTTTACCGGGACTAGCGGGAGGGCCGGATACGCAGTATTTT
>TRBJ2-1|TRBV6-4|.|TRBD2
CASSVRLAGGNNEQFF
TGTGCCAGCAGTGTAAGACTAGCGGGAGGGAACAATGAGCAGTTCTTC
>TRBJ2-1|TRBV6-5|.|TRBD2
CASSYRAGGPHEQFF
TGTGCCAGCAGTTACAGGGCGGGGGGGCCCCATGAGCAGTTCTTC
>TRBJ1-1|TRBV10-1|.|.
CASSESSRGAGNTEAFF
TGCGCCAGCAGTGAGTCGAGTCGGGGGGCGGGGAACACTGAAGCTTTCTTT
>TRBJ2-7|TRBV19|.|.
CASSIVAGATYEQYF
TGTGCCAGTAGTATAGTGGCGGGGGCGACCTACGAGCAGTACTTC
>TRBJ1-1|TRBV28|.|.
CASSLNLGGNTEAFF
TGTGCCAGCAGTTTGAATCTAGGCGGTAACACTGAAGCTTTCTTT
>TRBJ1-2|TRBV4-1|.|TRBD1
CASSAPGPGTDTRAYGYTF
TGCGCCAGCAGCGCGCCCGGCCCCGGGACAGACACGAGGGCCTATGGCTACACCTTC
>TRBJ2-5|TRBV10-3|.|TRBD1
CAISGGTGVETQYF
TGTGCCATCAGTGGCGGGACAGGGGTCGAGACCCAGTACTTC
>TRBJ2-7|TRBV7-2|.|TRBD2
CASSFSSGSYEQYF
TGTGCCAGCAGCTTCTCTAGCGGGAGCTACGAGCAGTACTTC
>TRBJ2-5|TRBV5-1|.|TRBD1
CASSNPGQAQETQYF
TGCGCCAGCAGTAACCCAGGACAGGCCCAAGAGACCCAGTACTTC
>TRBJ2-2|TRBV15|.|TRBD2
CATSRVRTSGRGNTGELFF
TGTGCCACCAGCAGAGTTAGGACTAGCGGGAGGGGTAACACCGGGGAGCTGTTTTTT
>TRBJ1-2|TRBV5-3|once|TRBD1
CARSLWAGGTDGYTF
TGTGCCAGAAGCTTGTGGGCAGGGGGCACTGATGGCTACACCTTC
>TRBJ2-1|TRBV7-9|.|.
CASSFVEQFF
TGTGCCAGCAGCTTCGTTGAGCAGTTCTTC
>TRBJ1-3|TRBV11-3|.|.
CASSFYSSGNTIYF
TGTGCCAGCAGCTTCTACAGCTCTGGAAACACCATATATTTT
>TRBJ2-7|TRBV4-1|.|.
CASSQFSPGEQYF
TGCGCCAGCAGCCAATTTTCACCGGGGGAGCAGTACTTC
>TRBJ2-7|TRBV5-1|.|TRBD1
CASSFRTGNPYEQYF
TGCGCCAGCAGCTTTCGGACAGGGAATCCCTACGAGCAGTACTTC
>TRBJ2-3|TRBV27|once|TRBD2
CASSLFGTISTDTQYF
TGTGCCAGCAGTTTATTTGGGACTATAAGCACAGATACGCAGTATTTT
>TRBJ2-7|TRBV9|.|TRBD2
CASSVGASGIYEQYF
TGTGCCAGCAGCGTAGGGGCTAGCGGGATCTACGAGCAGTACTTC
>TRBJ1-5|TRBV6-5|.|TRBD1
CASSDRDRGAQPQHF
TGTGCCAGCAGCGACCGGGACAGGGGGGCTCAGCCCCAGCATTTT
>TRBJ1-1|TRBV5-4|.|.
CASTPYLGQNTEAFF
TGTGCCAGCACCCCGTATTTGGGACAGAACACTGAAGCTTTCTTT
>TRBJ2-2|TRBV27|.|.
CASRPEVANTGELFF
TGTGCCAGCAGACCCGAGGTAGCTAACACCGGGGAGCTGTTTTTT